This TCR beta chain was identified in a study of T-cell memory formation after mild COVID-19. General study findings and limits: Specificity for SARS-CoV-2 was not confirmed among the second-wave clones peaking on day 37. Among contracting clones, CD4+ were mainly CM/EM and CD8+ enriched in EMRA. From day 15 to 85, contracting clones were balanced between CD4 and CD8, whereas later expanders leaned toward CD4+.

The 5'RACE method, run with constant-segment primers, produced TCR alpha and TCR beta cDNA libraries (carrying sample barcodes and UMIs). TCRdb re-analysed the 5' RACE reads in MiXCR, keeping a single row per CDR3 protein. The table shows about 470,000 distinct CDR3 sequences, with 20% to 25% occurring only once. This clonotype was detected a few times. What it binds is unknown. The ends lost 3 bases at V and 5 bases at J; junction bases unmatched: 4. The CDR3 is 14 amino acids. Sequenced: PBMCs or a T cell subset sorted from them (not recorded which). This receptor was identified in an adult woman who had mild COVID-19 (a few samples of this study predate the infection). Cell type and time point are not known. The chain combines TRBV12-3 or TRBV12-4 with TRBJ2-5, with TRBD2 identical over 9 bases. CDR3 sequence (DNA): TGTGCCAGCAGTTTTAGCGGGAGTAAGGAGACCCAGTACTTC. Amino acids: CASSFSGSKETQYF.